The 32 T cell receptor beta chains in this list originate from one sample, sequenced in a study of post-analysis software for immune sequencing data. Findings and caveats of the study: About 5 TRBV segments occurring more often in patients than controls included TRBV5-6, TRBV5-1 and TRBV20-1.

Incorporated into the TCR beta cDNA libraries were unique molecular identifiers, which served to reduce PCR and sequencing biases. TCRdb called the PCR reads again in MiXCR, with one record for every CDR3 protein. The sample has 750,000 to 950,000 distinct CDR3 sequences; approximately 50% are singletons. For these TCRs, the target antigens are not known. Sequenced input: blood. These receptors all stem from a girl aged 5 to 17 with multiple sclerosis.

The V gene is TRBV29-1, the J gene TRBJ2-5; possible D gene TRBD2, 5 bases. V lost 3 bases, J lost 1 base, and 15 bases lay in between. Germline CDR1 SQVTM, CDR2 ANQGSEA. The CDR3 totals 15 residues. The DNA for the CDR3 is TGCAGCGTTGATGTCGGACTTCTCGTCCAAGAGACCCAGTACTTC. This gives the protein CSVDVGLLVQETQYF.

J is TRBJ2-3 and V is TRBV20-1, with 8 bases matching TRBD1. Germline CDR1 and CDR2: DFQATT and SNEGSKA (reference sequence). Unmatched junction bases numbered 14, after V lost 3 bases and J lost 3 bases. The CDR3 has 17 residues. CDR3 residues: CSASQRRGLDVTDTQYF. CDR3 DNA sequence: TGCAGTGCTAGTCAACGCAGGGGGCTCGATGTGACAGATACGCAGTATTTT.

The V gene is TRBV7-2, the J gene TRBJ2-3; D possibly corresponds to TRBD1 (6 bases). This CDR3 is built from 16 residues. Germline V gives CDR1 SGHTA, CDR2 FQGNSA. Trimming took off 3 bases at V and 0 bases at J, with 13 bases between the two ends. The CDR3 DNA follows: TGTGCCAGCAGCTTCCTCCCGGGACAAAGCACAGATACGCAGTATTTT. Translation: CASSFLPGQSTDTQYF.

V usage is TRBV29-1 and J usage is TRBJ2-5; TRBD2 matches 10 bases. Germline CDR1 and CDR2: SQVTM and ANQGSEA. V was clipped by 8 bases and J by 5 bases; unmatched bases: 8. This CDR3 spans 13 amino acids. The CDR3 protein is CSHLAGAGETQYF. CDR3 nucleotides: TGCAGCCATCTAGCGGGGGCTGGGGAGACCCAGTACTTC.

This clonotype has just one count. The chain combines TRBV14 with TRBJ1-6; no clear D gene. CDR1 and CDR2 from the germline V gene are SGHDN and FVKESK. The CDR3 contains 14 residues. The V gene lost 1 base and the J gene lost 9 bases, with 10 bases spanning the gap. The DNA for the CDR3 is TGTGCCAGCAGCCAAGCGTGGGAGGTTTCACCCCTCCACTTT. The encoded protein is CASSQAWEVSPLHF.

Ten or more counts support this clonotype. V is TRBV24-1 and J is TRBJ1-1, with 11 positions matching TRBD1. CDR1 KGHDR and CDR2 SFDVKD come from the germline V gene. The CDR3 extends over 18 amino acids. The J segment lost 7 bases and the V segment lost 0 bases, leaving 12 bases of the junction unmatched. This CDR3 reads CATSDLPNRGDRGDEAFF. The CDR3 DNA is TGTGCCACCAGTGATTTGCCTAACAGGGGGGACAGGGGGGATGAAGCTTTCTTT.

The chain couples TRBV27 to TRBJ2-5; 7 positions match TRBD2. Losses at the gene ends were 8 bases for V and 11 bases for J; bases not matched to a gene: 20. The germline V gene encodes CDR1 MNHEY and CDR2 SMNVEV (reference sequence). This CDR3 has 15 residues. DNA of the CDR3: TGTGCCAGCGCGCCCCCTTTTTTGGGGACTAATGAGCAGTACTTC. It yields the protein CASAPPFLGTNEQYF.

The V gene is TRBV6-5, the J gene TRBJ2-3; 9 bases line up with TRBD2. Germline V gives CDR1 MNHEY, CDR2 SVGAGI. The CDR3 has 15 residues. V lost 3 bases and J lost 2; bases outside the gene matches: 3. CDR3 coding DNA: TGTGCCAGCAGTTATAGCGGGAGCGCCACAGATACGCAGTATTTT. Its translation: CASSYSGSATDTQYF.

This clonotype was detected only a few times. The chain couples TRBV12-3 or TRBV12-4 to TRBJ2-1; D is possibly TRBD1 (5 bases). The CDR3 length is 12 residues. Trimming took off 6 bases at V and 9 bases at J, with 12 bases between the two ends. CDR3 in amino acids: CASRPQGGEQFF. CDR3 in DNA: TGTGCCAGCAGACCCCAGGGCGGTGAGCAGTTCTTC.

About this clonotype: The germline gene is not matched at one end of the junction; a read error may be the cause. This chain links TRBV20-1 with TRBJ2-4; 11 positions match TRBD2. Germline V lookup: CDR1 DFQATT, CDR2 SNEGSKA (reference sequence). The CDR3 has 17 amino acids. The CDR3 coding sequence is TGCAGTGCTAGAGATCTGAGGCTAGCGGGGGGCCGCTACGAGCAGGACTTC. Amino acids: CSARDLRLAGGRYEQDF.

This clonotype was seen a handful of times. V and J are TRBV5-4 and TRBJ2-5; D gene unclear. Germline CDR1 is SGHNT and CDR2 is YYREEE (reference sequence). This CDR3 region has 13 residues. The V gene lost 1 base and the J gene lost 1 base, with 5 bases spanning the gap. The CDR3 sequence: CASSLRFQETQYF. Here the CDR3 DNA reads TGTGCCAGCAGCTTGAGGTTCCAAGAGACCCAGTACTTC.

The chain combines TRBV3-1 with TRBJ1-1, with 10 bases aligning to TRBD1. V shed 2 bases, J shed 3 bases, and the junction held 6 bases outside the gene matches. The CDR3 has 16 amino acids. The germline CDR1 and CDR2 sequences are LGHDT and YNNKEL (reference sequence). CDR3 in amino acids: CASSQQKGQGYTEAFF. CDR3 coding DNA: TGTGCCAGCAGCCAACAGAAGGGACAGGGGTACACTGAAGCTTTCTTT.

Only one count was recorded for this clonotype. This rearrangement joins TRBV4-1 to TRBJ2-3; maybe TRBD2 (7 bases). CDR1 MGHRA and CDR2 YSYEKL come from the germline V gene. The CDR3 length is 16 residues. V lost 2 bases and J 6 bases, leaving 18 bases between the germline ends. The CDR3 loop is CASSQLRGPPHDTQYF. DNA of the CDR3: TGCGCCAGCAGCCAATTGCGGGGGCCCCCCCATGATACGCAGTATTTT.

The chain employs TRBV5-6 and TRBJ1-5; D unclear. V was clipped by 0 bases and J by 6 bases, with 7 bases between them. The CDR3 contains 13 residues. In germline, CDR1 is SGHDT, CDR2 YYEEEE. The CDR3 region has the DNA TGTGCCAGCAGCTTGGCCAAAGGTCAGCCCCAGCATTTT. It encodes CASSLAKGQPQHF.

V gene TRBV3-1 combines with J gene TRBJ1-2; D unclear. The CDR3 is 14 amino acids. In germline, CDR1 is LGHDT, CDR2 YNNKEL (reference sequence). Trimming cost V 1 base and J 6 bases, with 12 bases left between them. The CDR3 spells CASSQGPGRHGYTF. The CDR3 DNA sequence: TGTGCCAGCAGCCAAGGTCCAGGAAGGCATGGCTACACCTTC.

The chain combines TRBV7-9 with TRBJ1-1, with 8 bases matching TRBD1. CDR1 and CDR2 from the germline V gene are SEHNR and FQNEAQ (reference sequence). This CDR3 region has 16 residues. The V and J ends lost 2 bases and 6 bases, in that order; junction bases with no gene match: 11. CDR3 region: CASSLHGSDRVAEAFF. CDR3 DNA: TGTGCCAGCAGCTTACACGGATCGGACAGGGTGGCTGAAGCTTTCTTT. The full variable domain, its missing parts supplied by reference TRBV7-9 and TRBJ1-1, is DTGVSQNPRHKITKRGQNVTFRCDPISEHNRLYWYRQTLGQGPEFLTYFQNEAQLEKSRLLSDRFSAERPKGSFSTLEIQRTEQGDSAMYLCASSLHGSDRVAEAFFGQGTRLTVV.

The V call is TRBV5-1, the J call TRBJ2-7, with TRBD1 as a possible D gene (6 bases). From germline, CDR1 is SGHRS and CDR2 YFSETQ. Trimming left V 3 bases short and J 2 bases short, with 12 bases between. The CDR3 spans 14 residues. The CDR3 spells CASSWRQETYEQYF. As DNA, the CDR3 is TGCGCCAGCAGCTGGAGACAGGAGACCTACGAGCAGTACTTC.

This rearrangement joins TRBV6-1 to TRBJ2-7; no reliable D call. CDR1 is MNHNS, CDR2 SASEGT, per germline. V shed 7 bases and J shed 2 bases, with 12 bases lying between them. The CDR3 extends over 13 amino acids. The CDR3 is CASTVEHPYEQYF. The CDR3 DNA sequence: TGTGCCAGCACGGTCGAACATCCCTACGAGCAGTACTTC.

This clonotype was seen at least ten times. The V call is TRBV15, the J call TRBJ2-3, with no clear D. Per germline, CDR1 LNHNV and CDR2 YYDKDF (reference sequence). This CDR3 has 16 amino acids. V dropped 3 bases and J dropped 1 base, with 14 bases sitting between them. The DNA for the CDR3 is TGTGCCACCAGCAGGTCTCCAGGAACAGGCACAGATACGCAGTATTTT. It is translated as CATSRSPGTGTDTQYF.

The rearrangement links TRBV5-6 to TRBJ2-7; TRBD2 might be the D (5 bases). V shed 2 bases and J shed 2 bases, with 14 bases lying between them. CDR3 length equals 15 residues. Germline V lookup: CDR1 SGHDT, CDR2 YYEEEE. The CDR3 sequence is CASSFGGTSTYEQYF. In DNA, the CDR3 is TGTGCCAGCAGCTTTGGAGGTACTTCCACCTACGAGCAGTACTTC.

This rearrangement joins TRBV11-2 to TRBJ1-4, with 8 bases aligning to TRBD1. The CDR3 loop spans 22 amino acids. The trim removed 5 bases at V and 2 bases at J, leaving 25 bases unmatched. Germline CDR1 and CDR2: SGHAT and FQNNGV. CDR3 sequence (DNA): TGTGCCAGCAGCCCGGACAGGGTTCGGCCCCTACAGGAGATCCCTACTAATGAAAAACTGTTTTTT. This gives the protein CASSPDRVRPLQEIPTNEKLFF.

In its sample, this clonotype was seen a few times. V is TRBV14 and J is TRBJ2-7; no definite D call. This CDR3 spans 14 amino acids. V lost 4 bases and J 3 bases, leaving 13 bases between the germline ends. The germline V gene has CDR1 SGHDN and CDR2 FVKESK. The CDR3 sequence: CASSPTKMHYEQYF. CDR3 sequence (DNA): TGTGCCAGCAGCCCCACGAAAATGCACTACGAGCAGTACTTC.

This clonotype was seen more than once but under ten times. The CDR3 sequence: CSARDREEAGGPWETQYF. CDR3 in DNA: TGCAGTGCTAGAGATAGGGAGGAGGCGGGAGGGCCTTGGGAGACCCAGTACTTC. The chain recombines TRBV20-1 with TRBJ2-5; 9 nucleotides agree with TRBD2. The J segment lost 5 bases and the V segment lost 0 bases, leaving 16 bases of the junction unmatched. The CDR3 is 18 residues long. Germline values: CDR1 DFQATT, CDR2 SNEGSKA (reference sequence).

J is TRBJ2-7 and V is TRBV5-1, with 7 bases identical to TRBD1. With V trimmed by 0 bases and J by 6 bases, 9 bases remained unmatched. CDR1 SGHRS and CDR2 YFSETQ come from the germline V gene. The CDR3 has 15 residues. In DNA, the CDR3 is TGCGCCAGCAGCTTGGAACGACAGGGTTTCTCCGAGCAGTACTTC. This translates into CASSLERQGFSEQYF.

CDR3 residues: CASSLAHSSNQPQHF. DNA of the CDR3: TGTGCCAGCAGCTTAGCGCATAGCAGCAATCAGCCCCAGCATTTT. The chain joins TRBV7-9 to TRBJ1-5; unclear D gene. The CDR3 loop spans 15 amino acids. CDR1 is SEHNR and CDR2 is FQNEAQ in the germline V gene (reference sequence). V was clipped by 0 bases and J by 1 base, with 7 bases between them. Looking up the rest from reference TRBV7-9 and TRBJ1-5 gives the full variable domain: DTGVSQNPRHKITKRGQNVTFRCDPISEHNRLYWYRQTLGQGPEFLTYFQNEAQLEKSRLLSDRFSAERPKGSFSTLEIQRTEQGDSAMYLCASSLAHSSNQPQHFGDGTRLSIL.

The rearrangement uses TRBV5-8 and TRBJ2-5, with D unresolved. The CDR3 is 14 residues long. Trimming cost V 5 bases and J 2 bases, with 13 bases left between them. The germline gives CDR1 SGHTS, CDR2 YDEGEE. The CDR3 sequence: CASSYIGVQETQYF. The CDR3 DNA follows: TGTGCCAGCAGTTACATTGGAGTTCAAGAGACCCAGTACTTC.

The sample holds a few counts of this clonotype. This rearrangement joins TRBV20-1 to TRBJ2-3; 8 positions match TRBD2. CDR1 is DFQATT and CDR2 is SNEGSKA in the germline V gene (reference sequence). Trimming removed 5 bases from V and 2 bases from J; junction bases left unmatched: 9. The CDR3 is 15 amino acids. The CDR3 is CSARRGAFVTDTQYF. CDR3 sequence (DNA): TGCAGTGCTCGGCGGGGGGCCTTCGTCACAGATACGCAGTATTTT.

The chain has TRBV20-1 and TRBJ2-3; D call uncertain. This CDR3 comprises 16 residues. From germline, CDR1 is DFQATT and CDR2 SNEGSKA (reference sequence). The V end lost 7 bases, the J end lost 3 bases, and 23 bases lay between the germline ends. The CDR3 sequence: CSVAPTRRSGTDTQYF. The CDR3 DNA reads as TGCAGTGTGGCACCCACCCGGCGCTCGGGTACAGATACGCAGTATTTT.

V is TRBV5-1 and J is TRBJ2-7; TRBD2 is a possible D gene (5 bases). V was cut by 3 bases and J by 4 bases, with 14 bases left in between. The CDR3 is 14 residues long. Per the germline V gene, CDR1 is SGHRS and CDR2 is YFSETQ. DNA of the CDR3: TGCGCCAGCAGCTCTGGAGGAGTTAATTACGAGCAGTACTTC. It is translated as CASSSGGVNYEQYF.

This clonotype was detected only a few times. The chain links TRBV20-1 to TRBJ2-5; D is undetermined. Trimming removed 0 bases at V and 5 bases at J, with 10 bases between. This CDR3 is 13 amino acids long. Germline-derived CDR1 and CDR2 are DFQATT and SNEGSKA (reference sequence). The CDR3 spells CSARDDAAETQYF. Here the CDR3 DNA reads TGCAGTGCTAGAGATGACGCGGCGGAGACCCAGTACTTC.

The V call is TRBV7-9, the J call TRBJ2-7, with 7 bases aligning to TRBD1. This CDR3 comprises 15 residues. V trimming: 6 bases; J trimming: 0 bases; junction bases outside the gene matches: 8. CDR1 SEHNR and CDR2 FQNEAQ come from the germline V gene (reference sequence). The CDR3 DNA follows: TGTGCCAGCAGGATCCTGACAGGGAGCTCCTACGAGCAGTACTTC. It codes for CASRILTGSSYEQYF.

The rearrangement uses TRBV11-2 and TRBJ2-4; 7 bases match TRBD1. After removal of 5 bases from V and 8 bases from J, the junction contained 9 bases not matched to a gene. CDR3 length: 14 amino acids. Germline-derived CDR1 and CDR2 are SGHAT and FQNNGV. CDR3 sequence: CASSPATGPHIQYF. The CDR3 DNA sequence: TGTGCCAGCAGCCCCGCGACAGGGCCGCACATTCAGTACTTC.